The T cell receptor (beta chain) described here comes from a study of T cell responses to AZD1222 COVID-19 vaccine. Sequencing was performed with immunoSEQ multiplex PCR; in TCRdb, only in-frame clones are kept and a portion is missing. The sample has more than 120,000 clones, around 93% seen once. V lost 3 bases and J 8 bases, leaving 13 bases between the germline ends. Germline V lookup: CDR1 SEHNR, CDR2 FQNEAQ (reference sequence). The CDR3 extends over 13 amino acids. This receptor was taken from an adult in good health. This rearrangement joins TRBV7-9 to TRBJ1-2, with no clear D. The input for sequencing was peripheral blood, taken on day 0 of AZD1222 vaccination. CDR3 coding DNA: TGTGCCAGCAGCTTGATAAACGGAGGCGGCTACACCTTC. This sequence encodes CASSLINGGGYTF.